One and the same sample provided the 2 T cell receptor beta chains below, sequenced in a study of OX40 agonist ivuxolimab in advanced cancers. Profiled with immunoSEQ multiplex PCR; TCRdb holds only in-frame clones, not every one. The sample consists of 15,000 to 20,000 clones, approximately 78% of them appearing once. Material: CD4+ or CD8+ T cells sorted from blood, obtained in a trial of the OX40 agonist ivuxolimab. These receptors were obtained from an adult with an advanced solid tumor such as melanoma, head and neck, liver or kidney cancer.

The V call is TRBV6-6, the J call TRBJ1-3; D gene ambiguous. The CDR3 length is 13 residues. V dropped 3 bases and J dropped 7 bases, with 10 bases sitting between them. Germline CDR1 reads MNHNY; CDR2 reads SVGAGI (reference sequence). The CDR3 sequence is CASSYGSANTIYF. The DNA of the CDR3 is TGTGCCAGCAGTTATGGATCGGCCAACACCATATATTTT.

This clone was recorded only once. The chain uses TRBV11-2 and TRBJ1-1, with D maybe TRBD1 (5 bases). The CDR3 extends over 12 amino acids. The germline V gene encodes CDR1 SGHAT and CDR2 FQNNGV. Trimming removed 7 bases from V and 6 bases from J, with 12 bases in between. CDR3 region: CASNPGGPEAFF. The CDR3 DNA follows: TGTGCCAGCAACCCCGGGGGTCCTGAAGCTTTCTTT.